Below are 5 T cell receptor beta chains sequenced from a single sample in a study of blood T cell repertoires in COVID-19. Sequencing used immunoSEQ multiplex PCR; TCRdb keeps in-frame clones, though not all of them. The sample lists about 60,000 clones; about 80% were seen once. The sample comprised peripheral blood. Every receptor here comes from a man aged 60 to 75 with acute or convalescent COVID-19.

V gene TRBV6-8 combines with J gene TRBJ2-7, with D unclear. CDR1 MNHGY and CDR2 SAAAGT come from the germline V gene. The CDR3 contains 13 residues. V gave up 11 bases and J gave up 2 bases, with 16 bases separating them. CDR3 DNA sequence: TGTGCCCAGGCTTGGGTCGGCCCCTACGAGCAGTACTTC. Protein sequence: CAQAWVGPYEQYF.

This chain uses TRBV7-8 with TRBJ2-1; D is perhaps TRBD2 (5 bases). Germline V CDR1 and CDR2: SGHVS, FQNEAQ. This CDR3 comprises 14 residues. With 1 base removed from V and 15 bases from J, the gap between germline ends came to 19 bases. CDR3 sequence: CASSLDIGRRGRFF. CDR3 nucleotide sequence: TGTGCCAGCAGCTTAGATATTGGACGGAGAGGGAGGTTCTTC.

V and J are TRBV19 and TRBJ1-6; weak D call: TRBD1 (6 bases). V was cut by 10 bases and J by 8 bases, with 21 bases left in between. The CDR3 length is 15 residues. Germline V CDR1 and CDR2: LNHDA, SQIVND (reference sequence). This CDR3 is CATQQGFGNDSPLHF. The CDR3 DNA sequence: TGTGCCACCCAACAGGGCTTTGGTAACGATTCACCCCTCCACTTT.

The chain employs TRBV9 and TRBJ2-1; no definite D call. Germline V gene lookup returns CDR1 SGDLS and CDR2 YYNGEE. The CDR3 covers 21 residues. The V and J ends lost 3 bases and 0 bases respectively, with 28 bases between them. The CDR3 DNA sequence: TGTGCCAGCAGCGCCAACTCCCGAGGATGGGTTGGCAGAGCCTCCTACAATGAGCAGTTCTTC. It codes for CASSANSRGWVGRASYNEQFF.

V and J are TRBV5-6 and TRBJ1-2; D ambiguous. V was pared by 0 bases and J by 6 bases, with 6 bases between. Per the germline V gene, CDR1 is SGHDT and CDR2 is YYEEEE. The CDR3 contains 12 residues. CDR3 amino acids: CASSLEQHGYTF. The DNA of the CDR3 is TGTGCCAGCAGCTTGGAACAGCATGGCTACACCTTC.